One T cell receptor (beta chain) is described in this entry. Clones were read by immunoSEQ multiplex PCR, and TCRdb kept only the in-frame ones, dropping some. The table shows 110,000 to 150,000 clones, with approximately 90% occurring only once. These data come from a study of cytomegalovirus exposure and HLA in healthy donors. The CDR3 loop spans 15 amino acids. Trimming removed 9 bases at V and 6 bases at J, with 20 bases between. CDR1 SEHNR and CDR2 FQNEAQ come from the germline V gene (reference sequence). Sample: PBMCs. The receptor was derived from a man aged 18-30 years in good health and CMV-seronegative. The chain uses TRBV7-9 and TRBJ2-2; the D gene is possibly TRBD2 (7 bases). The CDR3 DNA reads as TGTGCCAGTTCCCGACTGGGGGGGCTGGCCGGGGAGCTGTTTTTT. Translating gives CASSRLGGLAGELFF. The variable domain in full, with the rest retrieved from reference TRBV7-9 and TRBJ2-2, is DTGVSQNPRHKITKRGQNVTFRCDPISEHNRLYWYRQTLGQGPEFLTYFQNEAQLEKSRLLSDRFSAERPKGSFSTLEIQRTEQGDSAMYLCASSRLGGLAGELFFGEGSRLTVL.